A selection of T cell receptor beta chains follows, all from one sample in a study of T cell responses to AZD1222 COVID-19 vaccine. Libraries were prepared by immunoSEQ multiplex PCR; TCRdb keeps only in-frame clonotypes and omits some of them. The data show 75,000 to 95,000 clones, with 89% seen just once and approximately 5.3% held by the top ten. The material was peripheral blood, obtained 28 days after the second AZD1222 dose. The receptors here all came from an adult who received the AZD1222 COVID-19 vaccine. CDR3s include the opening cysteine and the closing phenylalanine or tryptophan. A D gene is named only where the DNA matches it firmly. Rows give clone size only sometimes, using once, few, many, or a class for an expanded clone.

V: TRBV27
J: TRBJ1-2
D: -
size: -
CDR3: CASFGPGYYGYTF
DNA: TGTGCTAGCTTCGGTCCGGGTTACTATGGCTACACCTTC

V: TRBV9
J: TRBJ1-6
D: TRBD1
size: -
CDR3: CASSPPGQGNSPLHF
DNA: TGTGCCAGCAGCCCGCCGGGACAGGGTAATTCACCCCTCCACTTT

V: TRBV9
J: TRBJ2-3
D: -
size: -
CDR3: CASSWGGSSTDTQYF
DNA: TGTGCCAGCAGCTGGGGAGGCTCTAGCACAGATACGCAGTATTTT

V: TRBV27
J: TRBJ2-3
D: -
size: -
CDR3: CATSDRGYPDTQYF
DNA: TGTGCCACCTCCGACCGGGGGTATCCAGATACGCAGTATTTT

V: TRBV7-6
J: TRBJ2-3
D: -
size: -
CDR3: CASSLGASWADTQYF
DNA: TGTGCCAGCAGCTTAGGGGCTAGCTGGGCAGATACGCAGTATTTT

V: TRBV20-1
J: TRBJ2-2
D: -
size: -
CDR3: CSGGGELFF
DNA: TGCAGTGGAGGCGGGGAGCTGTTTTTT

V: TRBV30
J: TRBJ1-6
D: -
size: -
CDR3: CAFSRELTISPLHF
DNA: TGTGCCTTTAGCAGGGAGTTAACCATATCACCCCTCCACTTT

V: TRBV12-3/TRBV12-4
J: TRBJ2-3
D: -
size: once
CDR3: CASSLDYRNTQYF
DNA: TGTGCCAGCAGTTTAGACTACCGGAATACGCAGTATTTT

V: TRBV7-6
J: TRBJ1-4
D: TRBD1
size: -
CDR3: CASSLGTGINEKLFF
DNA: TGTGCCAGCAGCTTAGGGACAGGGATTAATGAAAAACTGTTTTTT

V: TRBV5-4
J: TRBJ1-1
D: TRBD1
size: -
CDR3: CASSWDRGRREAFF
DNA: TGTGCCAGCAGCTGGGACAGGGGGCGGCGTGAAGCTTTCTTT

V: TRBV3-1/TRBV3-2
J: TRBJ1-4
D: -
size: -
CDR3: CASSQEGEEIF
DNA: TGTGCCAGCAGCCAGGAGGGGGAGGAAATTTTT

V: TRBV5-1
J: TRBJ2-6
D: -
size: -
CDR3: CASSLGGAGANVLTF
DNA: TGCGCCAGCAGCTTGGGTGGGGCTGGGGCCAACGTCCTGACTTTC

V: TRBV5-1
J: TRBJ1-1
D: -
size: -
CDR3: CASSSGRYMNTEAFF
DNA: TGCGCCAGCAGCTCGGGACGGTATATGAACACTGAAGCTTTCTTT

V: TRBV4-1
J: TRBJ2-5
D: TRBD2
size: -
CDR3: CASSQVLAGTWNDQETQYF
DNA: TGCGCCAGCAGCCAAGTACTAGCGGGGACATGGAACGACCAAGAGACCCAGTACTTC

V: TRBV6-1
J: TRBJ2-5
D: TRBD2
size: -
CDR3: CASSEWRGDVQETQYF
DNA: TGTGCCAGCAGTGAATGGCGGGGGGACGTTCAAGAGACCCAGTACTTC

V: TRBV10-2
J: TRBJ1-1
D: TRBD1
size: -
CDR3: CASIGGRSAGGIAEAFF
DNA: TGCGCCAGCATTGGGGGGCGGAGTGCAGGGGGCATCGCTGAAGCTTTCTTT

V: TRBV4-1
J: TRBJ1-5
D: TRBD1
size: -
CDR3: CASSQGQGYQPQHF
DNA: TGCGCCAGCAGCCAAGGACAGGGGTATCAGCCCCAGCATTTT

V: TRBV11-1
J: TRBJ2-7
D: TRBD1
size: -
CDR3: CASSRDSYEQYF
DNA: TGTGCCAGCAGCCGGGACAGCTACGAGCAGTACTTC

V: TRBV5-1
J: TRBJ1-4
D: TRBD1
size: -
CDR3: CASSLGTGDEKLFF
DNA: TGCGCCAGCAGCTTGGGGACAGGGGATGAAAAACTGTTTTTT

V: TRBV7-2
J: TRBJ1-5
D: -
size: -
CDR3: CASSLVNDQPQHF
DNA: TGTGCCAGCAGCCTAGTCAATGATCAGCCCCAGCATTTT

V: TRBV7-2
J: TRBJ2-7
D: -
size: -
CDR3: CASSLAGGDSYEQYF
DNA: TGTGCCAGCAGCTTAGCCGGGGGTGACTCCTACGAGCAGTACTTC

V: TRBV5-5
J: TRBJ1-1
D: -
size: -
CDR3: CASSLAVTEAFF
DNA: TGTGCCAGCAGCTTGGCGGTCACTGAAGCTTTCTTT

V: TRBV4-3
J: TRBJ1-3
D: TRBD1
size: -
CDR3: CASGGDRPSGNTIYF
DNA: TGCGCCAGCGGGGGGGACAGGCCGTCTGGAAACACCATATATTTT

V: TRBV9
J: TRBJ2-3
D: -
size: -
CDR3: CASSVDRGRTDTQYF
DNA: TGTGCCAGCAGCGTAGACCGGGGACGGACAGATACGCAGTATTTT

V: TRBV4-1
J: TRBJ2-3
D: TRBD2
size: -
CDR3: CASSRGTSGTTDTQYF
DNA: TGCGCCAGCAGCCGAGGGACTAGCGGGACTACAGATACGCAGTATTTT

V: TRBV12-5
J: TRBJ1-4
D: -
size: -
CDR3: CASVCGGQGKTVF
DNA: TGTGCTAGTGTTTGCGGGGGCCAAGGAAAAACTGTTTTT

V: TRBV27
J: TRBJ1-1
D: TRBD1
size: once
CDR3: CASSPQTGENTEAFF
DNA: TGTGCCAGCAGTCCCCAGACAGGGGAGAACACTGAAGCTTTCTTT

V: TRBV27
J: TRBJ2-1
D: TRBD2
size: once
CDR3: CASTSGTSGYNEQFF
DNA: TGTGCCAGCACCTCCGGGACTAGCGGGTACAATGAGCAGTTCTTC

V: TRBV5-4
J: TRBJ1-2
D: -
size: -
CDR3: CASSKYGTTTNYGYTF
DNA: TGTGCCAGCAGCAAATACGGGACAACTACTAACTATGGCTACACCTTC

V: TRBV19
J: TRBJ1-5
D: -
size: -
CDR3: CASIRTDSNQPQHF
DNA: TGTGCCAGTATTAGGACAGATAGCAATCAGCCCCAGCATTTT

V: TRBV27
J: TRBJ1-6
D: TRBD1
size: -
CDR3: CASSLWTGGVGNSPLHF
DNA: TGTGCCAGCAGTTTATGGACAGGGGGAGTCGGGAATTCACCCCTCCACTTT

V: TRBV5-4
J: TRBJ2-3
D: -
size: -
CDR3: CASRLTPRFTDTQYF
DNA: TGTGCCAGCAGGTTGACTCCGCGTTTCACAGATACGCAGTATTTT

V: TRBV14
J: TRBJ2-1
D: -
size: -
CDR3: CASSAIKGEGGYNEQFF
DNA: TGTGCCAGCAGCGCTATAAAGGGCGAAGGGGGATACAATGAGCAGTTCTTC

V: TRBV29-1
J: TRBJ1-1
D: -
size: -
CDR3: CSVEGNTEAFF
DNA: TGCAGCGTTGAAGGGAACACTGAAGCTTTCTTT

V: TRBV5-8
J: TRBJ2-2
D: -
size: -
CDR3: CASTPTVNTGELFF
DNA: TGTGCCAGCACCCCGACAGTTAACACCGGGGAGCTGTTTTTT

V: TRBV12-5
J: TRBJ2-1
D: -
size: -
CDR3: CASGLTLSGKIF
DNA: TGTGCTAGTGGTTTGACACTTTCGGGTAAGATCTTC

V: TRBV7-8
J: TRBJ2-1
D: -
size: -
CDR3: CASSPLMAGARITSPYNEQFF
DNA: TGTGCCAGCAGCCCTTTGATGGCGGGGGCCCGTATTACATCTCCTTACAATGAGCAGTTCTTC

V: TRBV19
J: TRBJ2-1
D: TRBD1
size: -
CDR3: CASSRGPTGAIDEQFF
DNA: TGTGCCAGTAGTAGGGGCCCGACAGGGGCGATCGATGAGCAGTTCTTC

V: TRBV7-9
J: TRBJ2-7
D: TRBD2
size: -
CDR3: CASSRRETYEQYF
DNA: TGTGCCAGCTCTAGGCGGGAGACCTACGAGCAGTACTTC

V: TRBV27
J: TRBJ1-1
D: TRBD1
size: -
CDR3: CASSSGQGHLNTEAFF
DNA: TGTGCCAGCAGTTCGGGACAGGGGCATTTGAACACTGAAGCTTTCTTT

V: TRBV4-2
J: TRBJ2-1
D: -
size: once
CDR3: CASSQGTSLNEQFF
DNA: TGTGCCAGCAGCCAGGGAACTAGCCTCAATGAGCAGTTCTTC

V: TRBV12-3/TRBV12-4
J: TRBJ2-7
D: TRBD1
size: -
CDR3: CASKQGASYEQYF
DNA: TGTGCCAGCAAACAGGGGGCTTCCTACGAGCAGTACTTC

V: TRBV4-1
J: TRBJ2-3
D: TRBD1
size: -
CDR3: CASSQLQGGTDTQYF
DNA: TGCGCCAGCAGCCAGCTGCAGGGGGGCACAGATACGCAGTATTTT

V: TRBV27
J: TRBJ2-5
D: -
size: -
CDR3: CASSSLPGSQETQYF
DNA: TGTGCCAGCAGTTCCCTCCCGGGATCCCAAGAGACCCAGTACTTC

V: TRBV6-4
J: TRBJ2-7
D: -
size: few
CDR3: CASRRGTYHEQYF
DNA: TGTGCCAGCCGCCGGGGGACATACCACGAGCAGTACTTC

V: TRBV6-5
J: TRBJ2-1
D: TRBD1
size: -
CDR3: CASTQNRGNNEQFF
DNA: TGTGCCAGCACCCAAAACAGGGGCAACAATGAGCAGTTCTTC

V: TRBV7-9
J: TRBJ2-1
D: -
size: -
CDR3: CASSLISVRYNEQFF
DNA: TGTGCCAGCAGCCTTATTTCGGTTAGGTACAATGAGCAGTTCTTC